Following are 30 T cell receptor beta chains from one sample sequenced in a study of blood T cell repertoires in COVID-19. Assay used: immunoSEQ multiplex PCR; TCRdb lists only in-frame clones, some missing. Of about 230,000 clones listed, approximately 88% were seen once; the top ten hold 27%. What was sequenced was peripheral blood. The source is a man in his forties or fifties with acute or convalescent COVID-19.

The chain carries TRBV7-3 and TRBJ2-1, with 11 bases matching TRBD2. Germline V gene lookup returns CDR1 SGHTA and CDR2 FQGTGA. CDR3 length: 16 residues. Trimming at V came to 5 bases and at J to 2 bases, leaving 5 bases not matched to a gene. CDR3 coding DNA: TGTGCCAGCAGCCTAATAGCGGGAGGGGCCTACAATGAGCAGTTCTTC. Encoded protein: CASSLIAGGAYNEQFF.

This chain uses TRBV2 with TRBJ1-5; TRBD1 matches at 10 bases. V lost 6 bases and J lost 0; bases outside the gene matches: 5. This CDR3 is 16 amino acids long. Germline CDR1 is SNHLY and CDR2 is FYNNEI. The CDR3 DNA follows: TGTGCCAGCAGGAAGACAGGGGGCGGTAGCAATCAGCCCCAGCATTTT. It codes for CASRKTGGGSNQPQHF.

CDR3 protein: CASSPWGRSGRYEQFF. CDR3 DNA: TGTGCCAGCAGCCCTTGGGGCCGAAGCGGGAGGTATGAGCAGTTCTTC. The chain employs TRBV7-9 and TRBJ2-1, with 9 bases aligning to TRBD2. V shed 5 bases, J shed 8 bases, and the junction held 13 bases outside the gene matches. Germline assignment: CDR1 SEHNR and CDR2 FQNEAQ (reference sequence). This CDR3 has 16 amino acids.

Remarks on this clone: This may be a read error, as it is one base from a much larger clone. This rearrangement joins TRBV4-2 to TRBJ2-7, with TRBD1 matching 7 bases. This CDR3 has 12 residues. Germline trimming cut 5 bases from V and 3 bases from J; bases unmatched to any gene: 1. Germline assignment: CDR1 LGHNA and CDR2 YNFKEQ. The CDR3 region has the DNA TGTGCCAGCAGCGGGGACAGCTACGAGCAGTACTTC. Translation gives CASSGDSYEQYF.

The V and J genes are TRBV19 and TRBJ2-2; 12 bases match TRBD1. CDR1 is LNHDA and CDR2 is SQIVND in the germline V gene (reference sequence). This CDR3 is 15 amino acids long. The V gene end was trimmed by 6 bases and the J gene end by 7 bases; junction bases not matched to a gene: 6. This chain's CDR3 is CASRRDRGQSGELFF. Written as DNA, the CDR3 is TGTGCCAGTAGGAGGGACAGGGGGCAGAGCGGGGAGCTGTTTTTT.

V is TRBV7-9 and J is TRBJ1-5, with 8 nucleotides matching TRBD1. Looked up from germline, CDR1 is SEHNR and CDR2 is FQNEAQ (reference sequence). Losses at the gene ends were 0 bases for V and 9 bases for J; bases not matched to a gene: 7. This CDR3 is built from 15 residues. CDR3: CASSLATGVVGPQHF. CDR3 in DNA: TGTGCCAGCAGCTTAGCGACAGGGGTGGTCGGGCCCCAGCATTTT. The full variable domain, rest sourced from reference TRBV7-9 and TRBJ1-5, is DTGVSQNPRHKITKRGQNVTFRCDPISEHNRLYWYRQTLGQGPEFLTYFQNEAQLEKSRLLSDRFSAERPKGSFSTLEIQRTEQGDSAMYLCASSLATGVVGPQHFGDGTRLSIL.

The chain is built from TRBV11-2 and TRBJ2-3; 8 bases align to TRBD1. With V trimmed by 5 bases and J by 3 bases, 4 bases remained unmatched. The V gene's germline CDR1 is SGHAT and CDR2 FQNNGV. The CDR3 totals 14 residues. This CDR3 is CASSPGQGTDTQYF. The CDR3 DNA sequence: TGTGCCAGCAGCCCCGGACAGGGAACAGATACGCAGTATTTT.

V is TRBV5-1 and J is TRBJ1-4; D remains ambiguous. The CDR3 contains 13 residues. Germline V lookup: CDR1 SGHRS, CDR2 YFSETQ. Trimming shortened V by 4 bases and J by 0 bases, and 4 bases separated the two germline ends. In DNA form, the CDR3 reads TGCGCCAGCAGCAGCTCAACTAATGAAAAACTGTTTTTT. Its translation is CASSSSTNEKLFF.

This clone was recorded once. The V gene is TRBV12-3 or TRBV12-4, the J gene TRBJ1-5; 7 bases match TRBD1. V shed 5 bases and J 5 bases; nucleotides not matched to a gene: 3. The CDR3 spans 13 residues. CDR3 protein: CASSDRVDQPQHF. The CDR3 DNA reads as TGTGCCAGCAGTGACAGGGTAGATCAGCCCCAGCATTTT.

In DNA, the CDR3 is TGTGCCAGCGCATCCCAACAGGGGGTGTATGGCTACACCTTC. Translation gives CASASQQGVYGYTF. The J gene is TRBJ1-2, the V gene TRBV11-2; 8 nucleotides line up with TRBD1. Germline V CDR1 and CDR2: SGHAT, FQNNGV. The V segment lost 8 bases and the J segment 5 bases; nucleotides outside the gene matches: 10. The CDR3 consists of 14 residues.

Worth noting for this clone: Other DNA sequences in the same sample also yield this CDR3. This chain joins TRBV3-1 (or the pseudogene TRBV3-2) and TRBJ1-1; D unclear. The CDR3 consists of 14 residues. With 1 base removed from V and 1 base from J, the gap between germline ends came to 7 bases. Germline V gene data show CDR1 as LGHDT and CDR2 as YNNKEL (reference sequence). CDR3 region: CASSQGAGNTEAFF. DNA of the CDR3: TGTGCCAGCAGCCAAGGGGCAGGGAACACTGAAGCTTTCTTT.

The chain couples TRBV19 to TRBJ2-1, with 9 bases matching TRBD2. Germline assignment: CDR1 LNHDA and CDR2 SQIVND (reference sequence). The CDR3 runs 11 residues. CDR3 DNA: TGTGTGTCTAGCGGGAACGATGAGCAGTTCTTC. Residues: CVSSGNDEQFF.

This chain uses TRBV10-3 with TRBJ1-1; 7 nucleotides line up with TRBD1. The CDR3 loop spans 14 amino acids. CDR1 is ENHRY and CDR2 is SYGVKD in the germline V gene. V trimming: 10 bases; J trimming: 0 bases; junction bases outside the gene matches: 8. This chain's CDR3 is CASAPGQMNTEAFF. In DNA form, the CDR3 reads TGTGCCAGCGCGCCGGGACAGATGAACACTGAAGCTTTCTTT.

V is TRBV5-6 and J is TRBJ2-1, with 9 bases aligning to TRBD2. Trimming took 7 bases from V and 4 from J; bases not matched to a gene: 6. Germline V lookup: CDR1 SGHDT, CDR2 YYEEEE. This CDR3 contains 14 residues. CDR3 region: CASGLAGSYNEQFF. In DNA form, the CDR3 reads TGTGCCAGCGGGCTAGCGGGGTCTTACAATGAGCAGTTCTTC.

The rearrangement joins TRBV4-1 to TRBJ2-7, with D hard to call. This CDR3 is built from 18 residues. V was shortened by 0 bases and J by 1 base, with 19 bases between the two germline ends. Germline-derived CDR1 and CDR2 are MGHRA and YSYEKL. CDR3 loop: CASSQDGFALRRSYEQYF. The CDR3, as DNA: TGCGCCAGCAGCCAAGATGGTTTCGCCCTTCGGAGATCCTACGAGCAGTACTTC.

This chain links TRBV9 with TRBJ1-5; D is undetermined. This CDR3 region has 14 residues. The germline V gene encodes CDR1 SGDLS and CDR2 YYNGEE. The V end was cut by 1 base, the J end by 4 bases, with 9 bases between. CDR3 sequence reads: CASSVSAENQPQHF. The DNA for the CDR3 is TGTGCCAGCAGCGTATCAGCGGAAAATCAGCCCCAGCATTTT.

The chain combines TRBV7-8 with TRBJ1-2; D uncertain. The V and J ends lost 5 bases and 5 bases respectively, with 18 bases between them. CDR1 is SGHVS and CDR2 is FQNEAQ in the germline V gene. The CDR3 length is 15 residues. As DNA, the CDR3 is TGTGCCAGCAGCGTGGGATTGACTAAGGGATATGGCTACACCTTC. It codes for CASSVGLTKGYGYTF.

V usage is TRBV7-3 and J usage is TRBJ2-2; 10 nucleotides align to TRBD1. There are 15 residues in the CDR3. V lost 5 bases, J lost 5 bases, and 5 bases stayed unmatched. The germline gives CDR1 SGHTA, CDR2 FQGTGA. CDR3 coding DNA: TGTGCCAGCAGCCGGGACAGGGGAATGACCGGGGAGCTGTTTTTT. As protein: CASSRDRGMTGELFF.

V is TRBV11-2 and J is TRBJ1-5, with D maybe TRBD1 (5 bases). The CDR3 sequence is 15 residues long. Germline V lookup: CDR1 SGHAT, CDR2 FQNNGV. V was trimmed by 5 bases and J by 2 bases, leaving 13 bases between them. CDR3 sequence reads: CASSREGSGNQPQHF. CDR3 coding DNA: TGTGCCAGCAGCCGGGAGGGGAGCGGCAATCAGCCCCAGCATTTT.

V gene TRBV11-2 combines with J gene TRBJ2-7; tentatively, D is TRBD1 (5 bases). The CDR3 has 12 amino acids. Germline CDR1 reads SGHAT; CDR2 reads FQNNGV. V gave up 3 bases and J gave up 5 bases, with 8 bases separating them. The chain's CDR3 is CASSLQGHEQYF. The CDR3 DNA reads TGTGCCAGCAGCTTGCAGGGCCACGAGCAGTACTTC.

The chain joins TRBV20-1 to TRBJ2-5; 10 nucleotides agree with TRBD2. Germline V gene sequence: CDR1 DFQATT, CDR2 SNEGSKA (reference sequence). The V and J ends lost 3 bases and 2 bases, in that order; junction bases with no gene match: 3. The CDR3 length is 14 residues. Here the CDR3 reads CSASSGRPQETQYF. The CDR3 nucleotides read TGCAGTGCTAGTAGCGGGAGGCCGCAAGAGACCCAGTACTTC.

The chain employs TRBV19 and TRBJ1-2; TRBD1 aligns across 8 bases. V was clipped by 4 bases and J by 0 bases; unmatched bases: 7. The germline CDR1 and CDR2 sequences are LNHDA and SQIVND (reference sequence). The CDR3 runs 16 residues. The CDR3 nucleotides read TGTGCCAGTAGTACTCATCCGGGACAGGCTAACTATGGCTACACCTTC. Its protein product is CASSTHPGQANYGYTF.

The V and J genes are TRBV2 and TRBJ1-2; possible D gene TRBD1, 6 bases. CDR1 and CDR2 (germline): SNHLY, FYNNEI. CDR3 size: 10 residues. The V gene lost 6 bases and the J gene lost 11 bases, with 10 bases spanning the gap. For the CDR3, the DNA is TGTGCCAGCAGCGACAGGCTGTACACCTTC. Translating gives CASSDRLYTF.

This clone was counted only a few times. The chain employs TRBV7-9 and TRBJ2-7; TRBD1 matches 9 bases. This CDR3 has 12 residues. J gave up 12 bases and V 5 bases, and 8 bases lay outside the gene matches. Germline V gene sequence: CDR1 SEHNR, CDR2 FQNEAQ (reference sequence). The CDR3 protein is CASSPGTGNTYF. DNA of the CDR3: TGTGCCAGCAGCCCAGGGACAGGGAATACGTACTTC.

This chain joins TRBV6-5 and TRBJ2-4; TRBD2 is a possible D gene (5 bases). Trimming shortened V by 7 bases and J by 9 bases, and 19 bases separated the two germline ends. Germline assignment: CDR1 MNHEY and CDR2 SVGAGI. This CDR3 comprises 14 residues. CDR3 DNA sequence: TGTGCCAGCACCCCGGGCAGGAGGACCGGCATTCAGTACTTC. Translated: CASTPGRRTGIQYF.

J is TRBJ2-3 and V is TRBV21-1; TRBD2 is the table's D call and was not checked against the DNA. TRBV21-1 is a known pseudogene. CDR3 length equals 17 residues. The DNA of the CDR3 is TGTGCCAGCAGCTTCCCGGGGCGGGAGCGTAGCACAGATACGCAGTATTTT. Translated: CASSFPGRERSTDTQYF.

This clone was seen a handful of times. The CDR3 reads CASSPSSGLAANTGELFF. The CDR3 region has the DNA TGTGCCAGCAGCCCCTCTTCAGGACTAGCGGCGAACACCGGGGAGCTGTTTTTT. The chain recombines TRBV13 with TRBJ2-2; the match to TRBD2 covers 10 bases. The junction had 9 bases not matched to a gene; V was cut back by 5 bases and J by 0 bases. The CDR3 has 18 residues. Germline CDR1 and CDR2: PRHDT and FYEKMQ (reference sequence).

In nucleotides, the CDR3 is TGTGCCAGCAGTCTAGAGCGTGGAAACACCATATATTTT. Its protein product is CASSLERGNTIYF. This rearrangement joins TRBV6-2 or TRBV6-3 to TRBJ1-3; no clear D. Trimming took 5 bases from V and 3 from J, leaving 8 bases between them. The CDR3 runs to 13 residues. Per the germline V gene, CDR1 is MNHEY and CDR2 is SVGEGT.

This chain connects TRBV3-1 (or the pseudogene TRBV3-2) to TRBJ2-4; D gene unclear. The germline V gene has CDR1 LGHDT and CDR2 YNNKEL (reference sequence). V was pared by 1 base and J by 9 bases, with 10 bases between. The length of the CDR3 is 13 residues. CDR3 amino acids: CASSQGRSSIQYF. The DNA of the CDR3 is TGTGCCAGCAGCCAAGGTCGGAGTTCCATTCAGTACTTC.

The chain is built from TRBV19 and TRBJ1-2; TRBD1 matches at 7 bases. CDR1 and CDR2 (germline): LNHDA, SQIVND (reference sequence). J lost 0 bases, V lost 5 bases, and 9 bases had no gene match. This CDR3 region has 16 residues. CDR3 in amino acids: CASSPQPGGANYGYTF. In DNA, the CDR3 is TGTGCCAGTAGTCCTCAGCCAGGGGGAGCTAACTATGGCTACACCTTC. The whole variable domain, remainder taken from reference TRBV19 and TRBJ1-2, is DGGITQSPKYLFRKEGQNVTLSCEQNLNHDAMYWYRQDPGQGLRLIYYSQIVNDFQKGDIAEGYSVSREKKESFPLTVTSAQKNPTAFYLCASSPQPGGANYGYTFGSGTRLTVV.